This entry concerns a single T cell receptor (beta chain). Antigen specificity is unknown. The CDR3 contains 16 residues. The germline CDR1 and CDR2 sequences are SGHRS and YFSETQ. The ends lost 6 bases at V and 4 bases at J; junction bases unmatched: 10. The record originates from a study of CD8 T cells in ankylosing spondylitis. Study-wide points: The authors found the disease-linked clones to be CD8+ and relatively rare in peripheral blood. A TCR beta motif made of under 10 highly homologous variants seemed typical of ankylosing spondylitis blood.

In making TCR beta libraries, quantitative 5'-RACE with molecular barcodes was used. MiXCR, run by TCRdb on the 5' RACE reads, gives a single entry per CDR3 protein. The sample gives around 130,000 distinct CDR3 sequences, about a tenth of which show up once; approximately 3.4% is in the top ten. The sample consisted of blood, either unsorted or a sorted T cell fraction (not recorded which). This sequence joins TRBV5-1 and TRBJ2-2; 9 bases align to TRBD1. The source of this sequence is a male donor with ankylosing spondylitis or in good health (not recorded which). CDR3 region: CASTLTGGIGTGELFF. As DNA, the CDR3 is TGCGCCAGCACCTTAACAGGGGGCATCGGCACCGGGGAGCTGTTTTTT. Based on the CDR3 plus reference TRBV5-1 and TRBJ2-2, the full variable domain is KAGVTQTPRYLIKTRGQQVTLSCSPISGHRSVSWYQQTPGQGLQFLFEYFSETQRNKGNFPGRFSGRQFSNSRSEMNVSTLELGDSALYLCASTLTGGIGTGELFFGEGSRLTVL.